The rows below give T cell receptor beta chains drawn from one sample of a study of early stage breast cancer tumors. Using immunoSEQ multiplex PCR, the repertoire was profiled, and TCRdb retains in-frame clones only, with some absent. The top ten hold about 4.5% of the sample, which has about 69,000 clones, 80% seen once. The source material was blood. These receptors came from a person in their 40s with breast cancer. Each CDR3 is given with its conserved first and last residue. D genes are given only for firm matches. Where a row states a size, it is once, few, many or the class of an expanded clone; other rows omit it.

TRBV30,NA,TRBJ2-3,NA,CAAGTEYTDTQYF,TGTGCCGCCGGGACCGAGTATACAGATACGCAGTATTTT
TRBV9,TRBD2,TRBJ2-3,NA,CASSVEEVAGHTDTQYF,TGTGCCAGCAGCGTAGAGGAGGTAGCGGGACACACAGATACGCAGTATTTT
TRBV5-4,NA,TRBJ2-7,NA,CASSSSGQKTYEQYF,TGTGCCAGCAGCTCGAGTGGACAGAAGACCTACGAGCAGTACTTC
TRBV29-1,TRBD2,TRBJ2-7,NA,CSARTSGAYEQYF,TGCAGCGCCCGGACTAGCGGTGCTTACGAGCAGTACTTC
TRBV6-1,NA,TRBJ2-1,NA,CASSVSDRRGNEQFF,TGTGCCAGCAGTGTGAGTGACAGAAGGGGTAATGAGCAGTTCTTC
TRBV6-5,NA,TRBJ2-5,NA,CASKGSGRETQYF,TGTGCCAGCAAAGGATCAGGGAGAGAGACCCAGTACTTC
TRBV27,TRBD1,TRBJ2-3,NA,CASSPSQGARDTQYF,TGTGCCAGCAGTCCCTCCCAGGGGGCAAGAGATACGCAGTATTTT
TRBV10-3,NA,TRBJ1-5,NA,CAISGSGTADQPQHF,TGTGCCATCAGTGGTTCCGGGACGGCTGATCAGCCCCAGCATTTT
TRBV6-6,NA,TRBJ2-3,NA,CATAWSADTQYF,TGTGCCACCGCATGGTCTGCAGATACGCAGTATTTT
TRBV19,NA,TRBJ1-3,NA,CASSIVLRNSGNTIYF,TGTGCCAGTAGTATAGTTCTCCGGAACTCTGGAAACACCATATATTTT
TRBV30,NA,TRBJ2-2,once,CAWSHMGTGELFF,TGTGCCTGGAGTCACATGGGTACCGGGGAGCTGTTTTTT
TRBV19,NA,TRBJ2-1,few,CASSIGSSVYNEQFF,TGTGCCAGTAGTATCGGGTCTTCGGTTTACAATGAGCAGTTCTTC
TRBV6-4,TRBD1,TRBJ2-1,NA,CASSVGTGDYNEQFF,TGTGCCAGCAGTGTGGGGACAGGGGATTACAATGAGCAGTTCTTC
TRBV2,NA,TRBJ1-3,NA,CASSPGDSGNTIYF,TGTGCCAGCAGCCCGGGGGACTCTGGAAACACCATATATTTT
TRBV14,TRBD2,TRBJ2-1,NA,CASSRLAGGQEQFF,TGTGCCAGCAGCCGACTAGCGGGAGGGCAGGAGCAGTTCTTC
TRBV6-1,TRBD2,TRBJ2-3,once,CASRTGTSGTDTQYF,TGTGCCAGCAGAACCGGGACTAGCGGCACAGATACGCAGTATTTT
TRBV28,TRBD2,TRBJ2-3,once,CASSPPGLAVGDTQYF,TGTGCCAGCAGTCCCCCGGGACTAGCGGTTGGAGATACGCAGTATTTT
TRBV6-5,TRBD2,TRBJ2-4,NA,CASSYSPSGSDIQYF,TGTGCCAGCAGTTACTCCCCTAGCGGGAGCGACATTCAGTACTTC
TRBV2,TRBD2,TRBJ2-1,NA,CASSVAGAGRNEQFF,TGTGCCAGCAGTGTGGCGGGAGCGGGAAGGAATGAGCAGTTCTTC
TRBV7-3,TRBD2,TRBJ2-2,NA,CASSLKSASGFGELFF,TGTGCCAGCAGCTTAAAATCGGCTAGCGGGTTCGGGGAGCTGTTTTTT
TRBV28,TRBD1,TRBJ1-2,NA,CASKGAVGYGYTF,TGTGCCAGCAAGGGGGCGGTAGGCTATGGCTACACCTTC
TRBV9,NA,TRBJ2-7,once,CASSVGGGGYEQYF,TGTGCCAGCAGCGTAGGCGGAGGGGGCTACGAGCAGTACTTC
TRBV19,TRBD1,TRBJ2-7,NA,CASSIDRGLIQNYEQYF,TGTGCCAGTAGTATTGACAGGGGCTTGATACAGAACTACGAGCAGTACTTC
TRBV27,NA,TRBJ1-4,NA,CASSFGKGLNEKLFF,TGTGCCAGCAGTTTCGGGAAGGGTCTTAATGAAAAACTGTTTTTT
TRBV27,TRBD1,TRBJ2-1,NA,CASRPGTGGYNEQFF,TGTGCCAGCAGACCCGGGACAGGGGGTTACAATGAGCAGTTCTTC
TRBV27,TRBD2,TRBJ2-7,NA,CASSIGTSGTYEQYF,TGTGCCAGCAGTATTGGGACTAGCGGAACCTACGAGCAGTACTTC
TRBV7-9,NA,TRBJ2-1,NA,CASSFAGARNNNEQFF,TGTGCCAGCAGCTTTGCGGGCGCCAGGAATAACAATGAGCAGTTCTTC
TRBV30,TRBD1,TRBJ2-1,NA,CAWSVGQGLSYNEQFF,TGTGCCTGGAGTGTGGGACAGGGTTTATCCTACAATGAGCAGTTCTTC
TRBV7-9,NA,TRBJ1-2,NA,CASSLGSSGYYGYTF,TGTGCCAGCAGCTTGGGTAGCAGCGGGTACTATGGCTACACCTTC
TRBV11-2,NA,TRBJ2-7,NA,CASSFSGVYEQYF,TGTGCCAGCAGCTTCAGCGGAGTCTACGAGCAGTACTTC
TRBV30,NA,TRBJ1-1,NA,CAWTGTMNTEAFF,TGTGCCTGGACCGGGACAATGAACACTGAAGCTTTCTTT
TRBV28,NA,TRBJ1-5,few,CASSLHGSQPQHF,TGTGCCAGCAGTTTACATGGTTCTCAGCCCCAGCATTTT
TRBV5-1,NA,TRBJ2-1,NA,CASSSGTGSSYNEQFF,TGCGCCAGCAGCTCCGGGACGGGGAGCTCCTACAATGAGCAGTTCTTC
TRBV19,TRBD1,TRBJ2-7,NA,CASSPYTGQLVIGYEQYF,TGTGCCAGTAGTCCCTATACGGGACAGCTGGTGATTGGCTACGAGCAGTACTTC
TRBV9,TRBD1,TRBJ1-1,once,CASSVSQGSEAFF,TGTGCCAGCAGCGTCTCACAGGGGAGTGAAGCTTTCTTT
TRBV11-2,TRBD2,TRBJ2-1,NA,CASSATSGYNEQFF,TGTGCCAGCAGCGCGACTAGCGGGTACAATGAGCAGTTCTTC
TRBV4-2,NA,TRBJ2-7,few,CASSQTSSYEQYF,TGTGCCAGCAGCCAAACTAGTAGCTACGAGCAGTACTTC
TRBV10-3,TRBD1,TRBJ1-1,NA,CAISEGQQNTEAFF,TGTGCCATCAGCGAGGGACAGCAGAACACTGAAGCTTTCTTT
TRBV28,NA,TRBJ1-2,NA,CASSFGVRYGYTF,TGTGCCAGCAGTTTTGGGGTACGATATGGCTACACCTTC
TRBV5-6,NA,TRBJ1-5,NA,CASTLRGAKGQPQHF,TGTGCCAGCACCTTGAGGGGGGCTAAGGGTCAGCCCCAGCATTTT
TRBV28,TRBD2,TRBJ2-7,NA,CASSLVSGSGSLRPYEQYF,TGTGCCAGCAGTTTAGTTAGCGGGAGTGGATCCCTTCGTCCCTACGAGCAGTACTTC